The present TCR beta chain was sequenced within a study of blood T cells in healthy people across ages. The overall study: The capture of about one barcoded beta molecule per two T cells was achieved by template switching.

Overall study results and limits: TCR beta diversity per million T cells fell roughly linearly with age.

A second PCR, run for about 7 to 11 cycles, used a sample-barcoded 5' primer plus a J-beta primer mix. A single record per CDR3 protein comes from TCRdb applying MiXCR to the 5' RACE reads. Of about 560,000 distinct CDR3 sequences detected, 25% to 35% appear once; the ten largest clones hold approximately 4%. This clonotype was observed a few times. Its antigen is unknown. The CDR3 length is 13 residues. V lost 8 bases and J lost 7, with 16 bases in between. The sample was also linked to a second study, of T cells of mothers and their children.

Sequencing was done on a sample of blood. The rearrangement joins TRBV12-3 or TRBV12-4 to TRBJ2-3, with D perhaps TRBD2 (5 bases). The origin of this receptor is a boy under 10 years old in good health. The CDR3 is CASRGGSLNTQYF. The CDR3 region has the DNA TGTGCCAGCCGTGGAGGTAGCTTGAATACGCAGTATTTT.